One and the same sample provided the 11 T cell receptor beta chains below, sequenced in a study of cytomegalovirus exposure and HLA in healthy donors. The PCR made use of 60 Vbeta and 13 Jbeta primers. Sequencing was performed with immunoSEQ multiplex PCR; in TCRdb, only in-frame clones are kept and a portion is missing. The data show some 63,000 clones, with roughly 80% seen just once and under 4% held by the top ten. The source material was PBMCs. All receptors come from a woman between 40 and 50 years old in good health and CMV-seronegative.

V gene TRBV19 combines with J gene TRBJ1-3; TRBD1 matches 8 bases. The CDR3 contains 17 residues. Germline trimming cut 4 bases from V and 6 bases from J; bases unmatched to any gene: 14. In germline, CDR1 is LNHDA, CDR2 SQIVND (reference sequence). CDR3 nucleotides: TGTGCCAGTAGTACACGACAGGGGCGATATCTGGAAAACACCATATATTTT. It is translated as CASSTRQGRYLENTIYF.

This chain uses TRBV29-1 with TRBJ2-1; TRBD2 matches at 9 bases. The junction had 5 bases not matched to a gene; V was cut back by 0 bases and J by 2 bases. CDR1 is SQVTM and CDR2 is ANQGSEA in the germline V gene. This CDR3 region has 16 residues. As DNA, the CDR3 is TGCAGCGTTGAAGATCCCTTAGCGGGAGCCTACAATGAGCAGTTCTTC. Encoded protein: CSVEDPLAGAYNEQFF.

This clone was counted only a few times. The chain is built from TRBV29-1 and TRBJ2-7; 8 nucleotides match TRBD1. Germline V lookup: CDR1 SQVTM, CDR2 ANQGSEA. The CDR3 is 12 residues long. With 6 bases clipped from V and 3 bases from J, the junction kept 4 bases outside the gene matches. The CDR3 loop reads CSVQGADYEQYF. For the CDR3, the DNA is TGCAGCGTGCAGGGGGCCGACTACGAGCAGTACTTC.

This clone was found once. The V gene is TRBV19, the J gene TRBJ2-5, with a tentative D call TRBD2 (6 bases). The germline gives CDR1 LNHDA, CDR2 SQIVND (reference sequence). The ends were cut back, 3 bases at V and 7 bases at J, with 15 bases in the middle. This CDR3 is 14 amino acids long. In nucleotides, the CDR3 is TGTGCCAGTAGTATTGGGGACTCCGCGGGGACCCAGTACTTC. This sequence encodes CASSIGDSAGTQYF.

This chain uses TRBV28 with TRBJ1-5, with D possibly matching TRBD1 (6 bases). The germline gives CDR1 MDHEN, CDR2 SYDVKM. The CDR3 is 18 residues long. Trimming took 6 bases from V and 0 from J, leaving 21 bases between them. In nucleotides, the CDR3 is TGTGCCAGCAGGTCCCCCCTAACAGGGAAGGGTAGCAATCAGCCCCAGCATTTT. It specifies CASRSPLTGKGSNQPQHF.

This clone was counted a single time. The chain employs TRBV14 and TRBJ2-2; the D is unclear. Germline values: CDR1 SGHDN, CDR2 FVKESK. The CDR3 is 12 residues long. V was cut by 4 bases and J by 4 bases, with 4 bases left in between. In nucleotides, the CDR3 is TGTGCCAGCAGCCGAGTCACCGGGGAGCTGTTTTTT. As protein: CASSRVTGELFF.

V usage is TRBV4-1 and J usage is TRBJ2-5; D ambiguous. V shed 3 bases and J shed 4 bases, with 12 bases lying between them. The CDR3 loop spans 14 amino acids. Germline CDR1 reads MGHRA; CDR2 reads YSYEKL. The CDR3 sequence: CASSQTFKGETQYF. The CDR3 DNA is TGCGCCAGCAGCCAGACTTTCAAAGGAGAGACCCAGTACTTC.

The chain joins TRBV15 to TRBJ2-5, with D tentatively TRBD1 (5 bases). Trimming pared 2 bases from V and 4 bases from J, leaving 11 bases between. This CDR3 region has 14 residues. Germline loops: CDR1 LNHNV, CDR2 YYDKDF (reference sequence). The CDR3 region is CATSRSRVRETQYF. The CDR3 DNA is TGTGCCACCAGCAGATCCAGGGTTCGAGAGACCCAGTACTTC.

This clone was recorded once. The rearrangement joins TRBV11-2 to TRBJ1-3; tentative D call: TRBD1 (6 bases). Germline CDR1 and CDR2: SGHAT and FQNNGV. This CDR3 region has 14 residues. The germline V and J ends were trimmed by 5 bases and 4 bases, with 12 bases remaining between them. DNA of the CDR3: TGTGCCAGCAGCGAGGGACAAATGGGAAACACCATATATTTT. Residues: CASSEGQMGNTIYF.

The V call is TRBV9, the J call TRBJ2-1; TRBD2 matches at 7 bases. Germline values: CDR1 SGDLS, CDR2 YYNGEE. This CDR3 has 15 amino acids. After removal of 0 bases from V and 12 bases from J, the junction contained 12 bases not matched to a gene. CDR3 in amino acids: CASSVDGWGGSAQFF. DNA of the CDR3: TGTGCCAGCAGCGTAGATGGGTGGGGCGGGAGTGCGCAGTTCTTC. Full variable domain (missing parts from reference TRBV9 and TRBJ2-1): DSGVTQTPKHLITATGQRVTLRCSPRSGDLSVYWYQQSLDQGLQFLIQYYNGEERAKGNILERFSAQQFPDLHSELNLSSLELGDSALYFCASSVDGWGGSAQFFGPGTRLTVL.

The V gene is TRBV9, the J gene TRBJ2-1, with D unresolved. In germline, CDR1 is SGDLS, CDR2 YYNGEE. The CDR3 sequence is 16 residues long. The V gene lost 4 bases and the J gene lost 8 bases, with 22 bases spanning the gap. The CDR3 here is CASSPVSFPRSHEQFF. The CDR3 DNA follows: TGTGCCAGCAGCCCCGTTAGCTTCCCGCGATCCCATGAGCAGTTCTTC.